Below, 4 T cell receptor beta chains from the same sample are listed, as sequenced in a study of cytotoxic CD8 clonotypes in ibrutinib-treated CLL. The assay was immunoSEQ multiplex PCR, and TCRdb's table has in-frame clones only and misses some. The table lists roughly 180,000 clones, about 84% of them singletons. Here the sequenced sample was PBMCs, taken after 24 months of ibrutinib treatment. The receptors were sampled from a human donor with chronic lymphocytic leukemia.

The CDR3 sequence is CASNRDQETQYF. The CDR3 DNA follows: TGTGCCAGTAACCGGGACCAAGAGACCCAGTACTTC. The chain has TRBV2 and TRBJ2-5; D not certain. The CDR3 is 12 amino acids. The V gene's germline CDR1 is SNHLY and CDR2 FYNNEI. V lost 9 bases, J lost 0 bases, and 8 bases lay in between.

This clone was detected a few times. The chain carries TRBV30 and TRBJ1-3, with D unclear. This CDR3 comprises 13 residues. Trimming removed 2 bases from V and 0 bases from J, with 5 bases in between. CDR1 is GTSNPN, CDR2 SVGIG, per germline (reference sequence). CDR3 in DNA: TGTGCCTGGAGTCTGTACTCTGGAAACACCATATATTTT. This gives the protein CAWSLYSGNTIYF. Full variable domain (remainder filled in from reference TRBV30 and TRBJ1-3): SQTIHQWPATLVQPVGSPLSLECTVEGTSNPNLYWYRQAAGRGLQLLFYSVGIGQISSEVPQNLSASRPQDRQFILSSKKLLLSDSGFYLCAWSLYSGNTIYFGEGSWLTVV.

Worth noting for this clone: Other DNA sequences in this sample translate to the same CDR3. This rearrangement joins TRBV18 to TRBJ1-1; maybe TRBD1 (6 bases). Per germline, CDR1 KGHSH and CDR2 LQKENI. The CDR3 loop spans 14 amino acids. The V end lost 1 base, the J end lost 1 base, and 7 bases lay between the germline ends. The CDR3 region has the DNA TGTGCCAGCTCACCACGGACAGAGAACACTGAAGCTTTCTTT. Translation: CASSPRTENTEAFF.

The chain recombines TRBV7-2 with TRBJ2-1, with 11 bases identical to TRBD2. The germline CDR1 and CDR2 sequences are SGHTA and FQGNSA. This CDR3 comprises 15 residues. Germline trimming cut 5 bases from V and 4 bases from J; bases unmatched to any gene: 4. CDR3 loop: CASSQTSGAYNEQFF. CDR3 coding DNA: TGTGCCAGCAGCCAGACTAGCGGGGCTTACAATGAGCAGTTCTTC.